The clone carrying this TCR beta chain has a handful of counts. The antigen remains undetermined. This entry belongs to a study of T-cell memory formation after mild COVID-19. Whole-study context: Among the donors, TCR clusters were largely specific to each donor.

The CDR3 spans 15 residues. The V end lost 7 bases, the J end lost 1 base, and 16 bases lay between the germline ends. Overall study results and limits: Some responding clones appeared in pre-infection memory, suggesting cross-reactive memory joined. Shrinking CD4+ clones resided mostly in CM and EM, and CD8+ ones in EMRA.

TCRdb reanalysed the 5' RACE reads using MiXCR and keeps one entry per CDR3 protein. This table holds some 190,000 distinct CDR3 sequences, about 16% found once. The sample was PBMCs or a T cell subset sorted from them (not recorded which). This sequence was found in an adult woman who had mild COVID-19 (a few samples of this study predate the infection). Cell type and time point are not known. V gene TRBV12-3 or TRBV12-4 combines with J gene TRBJ1-1; D unresolved. As DNA, the CDR3 is TGTGCCAGCACCCGCGGATGGCACGCGAACACTGAAGCTTTCTTT. It translates to CASTRGWHANTEAFF.